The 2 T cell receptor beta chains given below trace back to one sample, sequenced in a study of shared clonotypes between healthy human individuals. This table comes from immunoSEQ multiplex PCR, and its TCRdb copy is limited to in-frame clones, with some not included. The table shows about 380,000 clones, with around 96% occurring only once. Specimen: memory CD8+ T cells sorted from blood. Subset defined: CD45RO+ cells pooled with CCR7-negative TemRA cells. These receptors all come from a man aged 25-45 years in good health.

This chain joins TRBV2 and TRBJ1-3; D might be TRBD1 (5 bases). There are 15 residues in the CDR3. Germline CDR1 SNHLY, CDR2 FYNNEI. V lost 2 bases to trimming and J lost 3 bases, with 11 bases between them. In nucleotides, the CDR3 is TGTGCCAGCAGTGAACCTGGGGGAGGTGGAAACACCATATATTTT. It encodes CASSEPGGGGNTIYF.

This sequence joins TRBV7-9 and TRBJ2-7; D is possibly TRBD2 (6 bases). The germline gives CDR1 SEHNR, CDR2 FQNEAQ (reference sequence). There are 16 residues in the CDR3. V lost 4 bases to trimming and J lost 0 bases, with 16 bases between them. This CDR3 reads CASSSTLAPSSYEQYF. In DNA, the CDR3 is TGTGCCAGCAGCTCGACCCTAGCGCCGAGCTCCTACGAGCAGTACTTC.